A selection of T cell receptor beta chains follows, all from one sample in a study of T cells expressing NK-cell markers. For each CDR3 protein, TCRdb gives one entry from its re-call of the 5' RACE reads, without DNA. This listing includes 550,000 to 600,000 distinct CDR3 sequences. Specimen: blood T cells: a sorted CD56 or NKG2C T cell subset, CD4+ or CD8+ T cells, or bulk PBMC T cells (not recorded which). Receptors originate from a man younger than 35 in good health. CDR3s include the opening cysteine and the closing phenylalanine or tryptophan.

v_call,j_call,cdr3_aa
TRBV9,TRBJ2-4,CASSAGPQNIQYF
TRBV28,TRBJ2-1,CASSSPGLAHNEQFF
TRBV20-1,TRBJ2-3,CSASRLAGTDTQYF
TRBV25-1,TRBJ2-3,CASSDRGSTDTQYF
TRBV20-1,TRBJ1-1,CSAREEYEAFF
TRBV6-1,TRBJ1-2,CASGRDTELFGYTF
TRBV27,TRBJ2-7,CASSSHRDSYSYEQYF
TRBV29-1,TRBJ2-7,CSVARGRADEQYF
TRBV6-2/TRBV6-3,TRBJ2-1,CASSPFKPGYNEQFF
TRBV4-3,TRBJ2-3,CASSQARRANTDTQYF
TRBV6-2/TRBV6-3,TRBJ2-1,CASSHLAGNGYNEQFF
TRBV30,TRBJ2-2,CAWNGGARTGELFF
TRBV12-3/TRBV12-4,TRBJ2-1,CASSLGNWVYNEQFF
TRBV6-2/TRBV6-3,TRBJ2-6,CASSYGQGLGGANVLTF
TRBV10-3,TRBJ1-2,CAISESGLYGYTF
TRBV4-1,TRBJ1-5,CASSQDGRGNQPQHF
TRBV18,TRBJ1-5,CASSPSHGNQPQHF
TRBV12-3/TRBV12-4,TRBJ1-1,CASVLMQGGSTEAFF
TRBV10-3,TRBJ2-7,CAISGLPYYEQYF
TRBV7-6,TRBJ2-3,CASSLAPSRLADTQYF
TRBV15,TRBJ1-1,CATSRALDGAEAFF
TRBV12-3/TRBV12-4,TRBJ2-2,CASNAGSIGELFF
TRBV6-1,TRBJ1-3,CASGDFPGPGNTIYF
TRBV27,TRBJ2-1,CASSHPGLATNNEQFF
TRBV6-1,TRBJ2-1,CASRGSGISSYNEQFF
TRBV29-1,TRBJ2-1,CSVEGSPWTGSYNEQFF
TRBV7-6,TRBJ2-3,CASSLDIGRTDTQYF
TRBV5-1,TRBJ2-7,CASTPTYGIGLEQYF
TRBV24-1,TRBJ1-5,CATSDLQTDQPQHF
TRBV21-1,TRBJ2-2,CASSKASAGGGIGELFF
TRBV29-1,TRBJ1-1,CSVVRQTNTEAFF
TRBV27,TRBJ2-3,CATTGVFPPDTQYF
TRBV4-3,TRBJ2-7,CASSQVIGARSYEQYF
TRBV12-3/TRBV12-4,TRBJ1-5,CASQGRPYSNQPQHF
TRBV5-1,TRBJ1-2,CASSSGDSRSYTF
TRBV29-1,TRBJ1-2,CSVDRSWVPYGYTF
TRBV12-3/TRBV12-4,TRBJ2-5,CASSLATEAKYF
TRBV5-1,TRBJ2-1,CASSPMVTSGLNEQFF
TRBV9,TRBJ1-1,CASSRGMNTEAFF
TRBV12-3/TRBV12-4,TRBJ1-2,CASSSRFDRGRGEGYTF
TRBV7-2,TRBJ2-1,CASSLAQGGQFF
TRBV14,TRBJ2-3,CASSLLPLYTQYF
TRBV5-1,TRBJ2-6,CASSLVEAGANVLTF
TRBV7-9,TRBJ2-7,CASTLSPGDPYEQYF
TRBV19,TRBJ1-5,CASHYGGTGNQPQHF
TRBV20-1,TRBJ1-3,CSSSGGSGNTIYF
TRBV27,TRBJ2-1,CASRSRRAGGLDEQFF
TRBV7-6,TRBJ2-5,CASSPRDGETQYF
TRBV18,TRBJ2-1,CASSPLGSYNEQFF
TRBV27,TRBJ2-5,CASTQRGGQETQYF
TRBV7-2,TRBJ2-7,CASSLKPKGGGEQYF